This TCR beta chain stems from a study of blood T cell repertoires in COVID-19. Study-wide context: Acute and convalescent COVID-19 samples came from the United States, Italy and Spain. Nucleic acid was either cDNA or gDNA, and it came from T cells, B-cell-depleted T cells, or PBMCs.

Germline CDR1 is SGHRS and CDR2 is YFSETQ. Trimming cost V 2 bases and J 5 bases; bases outside gene matches: 3. This CDR3 comprises 14 residues. Authors' data handling: Reference gene primer amplification yielded estimated nucleated cell counts. Method: immunoSEQ multiplex PCR; TCRdb's copy keeps in-frame clones and lacks some. That table gives V, J and clone size, and the DNA gave D and trimming. The data contain under 75,000 clones, 75% to 90% of them seen just once; the ten biggest clones take up 1.5% to 2.5%. This sequence was found in a man aged 30-40 years with acute or convalescent COVID-19. J is TRBJ1-1 and V is TRBV5-1; 10 bases are shared with TRBD1. The sequencing sample was made of peripheral blood. The chain's CDR3 is CASSFDRGRTEAFF. In nucleotides, the CDR3 is TGCGCCAGCAGCTTCGACAGGGGGCGGACTGAAGCTTTCTTT. The whole variable domain, remainder taken from reference TRBV5-1 and TRBJ1-1, is KAGVTQTPRYLIKTRGQQVTLSCSPISGHRSVSWYQQTPGQGLQFLFEYFSETQRNKGNFPGRFSGRQFSNSRSEMNVSTLELGDSALYLCASSFDRGRTEAFFGQGTRLTVV.